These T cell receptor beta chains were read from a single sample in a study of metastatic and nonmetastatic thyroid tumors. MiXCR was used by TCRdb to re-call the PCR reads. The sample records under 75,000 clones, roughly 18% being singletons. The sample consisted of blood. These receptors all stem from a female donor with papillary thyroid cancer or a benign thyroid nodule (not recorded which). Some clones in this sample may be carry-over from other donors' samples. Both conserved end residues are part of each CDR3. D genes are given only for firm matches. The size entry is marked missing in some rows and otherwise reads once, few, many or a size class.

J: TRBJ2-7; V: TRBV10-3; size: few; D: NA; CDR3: CATRGVEQYF; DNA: TGTGCCACACGGGGAGTCGAGCAGTACTTC
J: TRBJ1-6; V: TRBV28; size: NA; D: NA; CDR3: CASRGHLNSPLHF; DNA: TGTGCCAGCAGGGGACACCTGAATTCACCCCTCCACTTT
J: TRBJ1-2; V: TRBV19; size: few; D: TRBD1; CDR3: CASCPGQGRGYTF; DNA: TGTGCCAGTTGCCCCGGACAGGGTAGGGGCTACACCTTC
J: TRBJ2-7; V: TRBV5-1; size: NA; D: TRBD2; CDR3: CASSSYGLAGAYEQYF; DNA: TGCGCCAGCAGCTCCTATGGACTAGCGGGAGCCTACGAGCAGTACTTC
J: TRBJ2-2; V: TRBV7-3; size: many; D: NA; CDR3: CASSFLVSELFF; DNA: TGTGCCAGCAGCTTCCTGGTCTCGGAGCTGTTTTTT
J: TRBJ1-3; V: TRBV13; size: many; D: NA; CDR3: CASRTPGNTIYF; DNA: TGTGCCAGCAGAACGCCTGGAAACACCATATATTTT
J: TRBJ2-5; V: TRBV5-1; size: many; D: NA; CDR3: CASTRDTQQETQYF; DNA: TGCGCCAGCACACGGGACACCCAACAAGAGACCCAGTACTTC
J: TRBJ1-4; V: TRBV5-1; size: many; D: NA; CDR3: CASSPDRPNEKLFF; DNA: TGCGCCAGCTCCCCGGACAGACCTAATGAAAAACTGTTTTTT
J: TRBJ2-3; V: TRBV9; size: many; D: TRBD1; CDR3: CASRGQGADTQYF; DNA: TGTGCCAGCAGAGGACAGGGGGCAGATACGCAGTATTTT
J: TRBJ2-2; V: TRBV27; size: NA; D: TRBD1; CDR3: CASRQRPTGGVTGELFF; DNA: TGTGCCAGCAGACAGAGACCGACAGGGGGTGTCACCGGGGAGCTGTTTTTT
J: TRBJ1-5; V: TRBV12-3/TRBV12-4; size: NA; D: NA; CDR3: CASSQREPAPNQPQHF; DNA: TGTGCCAGCAGTCAACGGGAGCCCGCTCCAAATCAGCCCCAGCATTTT
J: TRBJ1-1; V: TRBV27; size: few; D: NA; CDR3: CASSLWGTMNTEAFF; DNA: TGTGCCAGCAGTTTATGGGGCACTATGAACACTGAAGCTTTCTTT
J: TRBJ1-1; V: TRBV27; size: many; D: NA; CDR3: CASSWGFMNTEAFF; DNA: TGTGCCAGCAGTTGGGGATTCATGAACACTGAAGCTTTCTTT
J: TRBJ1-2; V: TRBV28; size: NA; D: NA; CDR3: CASSFIRAEGGYTF; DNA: TGTGCCAGCAGTTTTATCCGGGCTGAGGGGGGCTACACCTTC
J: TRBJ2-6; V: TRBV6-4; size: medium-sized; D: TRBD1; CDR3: CASSDSTGGGANVLTF; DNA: TGTGCCAGCAGTGACTCGACAGGGGGTGGGGCCAACGTCCTGACTTTC
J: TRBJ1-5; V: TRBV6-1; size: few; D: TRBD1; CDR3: CASTPGTGGNQPQHF; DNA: TGTGCCAGCACCCCAGGGACAGGTGGCAATCAGCCCCAGCATTTT
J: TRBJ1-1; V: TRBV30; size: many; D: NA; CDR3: CAWSVRANTEAFF; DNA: TGTGCCTGGAGTGTACGGGCAAACACTGAAGCTTTCTTT
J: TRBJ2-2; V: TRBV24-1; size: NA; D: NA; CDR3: CATSDFGGELFF; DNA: TGTGCCACCAGTGATTTTGGAGGGGAGCTGTTTTTT
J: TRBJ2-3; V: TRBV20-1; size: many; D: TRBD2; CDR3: CSAPGLNTDTQYF; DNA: TGCAGTGCCCCGGGACTAAACACAGATACGCAGTATTTT
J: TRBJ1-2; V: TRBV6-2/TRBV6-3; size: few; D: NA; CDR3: CASSYGDRGYTF; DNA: TGTGCCAGCAGTTACGGGGATCGTGGCTACACCTTC
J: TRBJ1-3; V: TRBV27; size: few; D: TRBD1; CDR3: CASRPEGALGNTIYF; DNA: TGCGCCAGCAGGCCAGAGGGGGCGCTTGGAAACACCATATATTTT
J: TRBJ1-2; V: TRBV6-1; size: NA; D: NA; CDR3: CASSEDGQIYGYTF; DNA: TGTGCCAGCAGTGAAGATGGACAAATCTATGGCTACACCTTC
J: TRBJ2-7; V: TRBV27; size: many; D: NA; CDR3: CASSLGGALPEQYF; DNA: TGTGCCAGCAGTCTAGGGGGGGCTCTACCTGAGCAGTACTTC
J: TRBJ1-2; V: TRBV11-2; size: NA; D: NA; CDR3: CASSVQIETRGYGYTF; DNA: TGTGCCAGCAGCGTCCAGATCGAAACTCGGGGCTATGGCTACACCTTC
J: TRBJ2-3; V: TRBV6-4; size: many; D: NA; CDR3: CASSPGTHTDTQYF; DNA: TGTGCCAGCAGTCCCGGGACACACACAGATACGCAGTATTTT
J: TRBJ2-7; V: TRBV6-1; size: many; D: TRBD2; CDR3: CASSRSGLAGGKYEQYF; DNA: TGTGCCAGCAGTCGATCGGGACTAGCGGGAGGAAAATACGAGCAGTACTTC
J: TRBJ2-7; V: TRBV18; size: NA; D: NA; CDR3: CASSPARGRNEQYF; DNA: TGTGCCAGCTCACCAGCCCGGGGGCGTAACGAGCAGTACTTC
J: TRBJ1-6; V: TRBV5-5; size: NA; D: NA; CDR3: CASVLTMGANSPLHF; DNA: TGTGCCAGCGTTCTGACCATGGGGGCTAATTCACCCCTCCACTTT
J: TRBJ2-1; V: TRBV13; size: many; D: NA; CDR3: CASSLPLAFPNEQFF; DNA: TGTGCCAGCAGCTTACCGCTAGCGTTTCCCAATGAGCAGTTCTTC
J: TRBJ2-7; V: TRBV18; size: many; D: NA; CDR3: CASSPPRDTYEQYF; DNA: TGTGCCAGCTCACCTCCTCGGGACACCTACGAGCAGTACTTC
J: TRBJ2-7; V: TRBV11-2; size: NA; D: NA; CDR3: CASSLDSERSYEQYF; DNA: TGTGCCAGCAGCTTAGACAGCGAAAGGTCCTACGAGCAGTACTTC
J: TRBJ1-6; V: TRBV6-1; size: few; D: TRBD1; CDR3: CASSGQGSNSPLHF; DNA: TGTGCCAGCAGTGGACAGGGGAGCAATTCACCCCTCCACTTT
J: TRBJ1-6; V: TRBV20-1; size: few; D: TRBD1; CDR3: CSAVGQGGYNSPLHF; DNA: TGCAGTGCGGTGGGACAGGGGGGCTATAATTCACCCCTCCACTTT
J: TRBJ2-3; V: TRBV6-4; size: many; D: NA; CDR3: CASSLNGSTDTQYF; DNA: TGTGCCAGCAGTTTAAACGGGAGCACAGATACGCAGTATTTT
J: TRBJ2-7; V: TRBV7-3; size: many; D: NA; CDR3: CARGGYEQYF; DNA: TGTGCCAGGGGGGGTTACGAGCAGTACTTC
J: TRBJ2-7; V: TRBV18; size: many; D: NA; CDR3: CASSPSQSYEQYF; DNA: TGTGCCAGCTCACCGTCTCAGAGCTACGAGCAGTACTTC
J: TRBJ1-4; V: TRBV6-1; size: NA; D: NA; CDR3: CATDRGMREKLFF; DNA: TGTGCCACCGATCGGGGGATGCGGGAAAAACTGTTTTTT
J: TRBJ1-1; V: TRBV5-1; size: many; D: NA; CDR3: CASSAGVKTEAFF; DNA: TGCGCCAGCAGCGCGGGGGTGAAAACTGAAGCTTTCTTT
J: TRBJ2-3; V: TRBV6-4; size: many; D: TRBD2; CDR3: CASGPTSETDTQYF; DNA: TGTGCCAGCGGACCGACTAGCGAGACAGATACGCAGTATTTT
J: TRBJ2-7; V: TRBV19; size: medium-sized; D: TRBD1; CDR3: CASSIGGQGFYEQYF; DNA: TGTGCCAGTAGTATAGGGGGACAGGGGTTCTACGAGCAGTACTTC
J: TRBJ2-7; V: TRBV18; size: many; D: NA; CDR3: CASSPRTKRSEQYF; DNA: TGTGCCAGCTCACCACGGACAAAAAGGAGCGAGCAGTACTTC
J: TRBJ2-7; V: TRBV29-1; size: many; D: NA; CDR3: CSVGGFGDYEQYF; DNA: TGCAGCGTTGGAGGGTTTGGCGACTACGAGCAGTACTTC
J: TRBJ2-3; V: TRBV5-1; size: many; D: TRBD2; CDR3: CASSLTSGSADTQYF; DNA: TGCGCCAGCAGCTTGACTAGCGGGAGCGCAGATACGCAGTATTTT
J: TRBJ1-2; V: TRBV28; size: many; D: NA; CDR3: CASSGRIRDYGYTF; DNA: TGTGCCAGCAGCGGACGTATCCGGGACTATGGCTACACCTTC
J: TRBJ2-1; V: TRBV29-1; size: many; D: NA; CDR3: CSVEGPHWTSYNEQFF; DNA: TGCAGCGTTGAGGGTCCCCACTGGACCTCCTACAATGAGCAGTTCTTC